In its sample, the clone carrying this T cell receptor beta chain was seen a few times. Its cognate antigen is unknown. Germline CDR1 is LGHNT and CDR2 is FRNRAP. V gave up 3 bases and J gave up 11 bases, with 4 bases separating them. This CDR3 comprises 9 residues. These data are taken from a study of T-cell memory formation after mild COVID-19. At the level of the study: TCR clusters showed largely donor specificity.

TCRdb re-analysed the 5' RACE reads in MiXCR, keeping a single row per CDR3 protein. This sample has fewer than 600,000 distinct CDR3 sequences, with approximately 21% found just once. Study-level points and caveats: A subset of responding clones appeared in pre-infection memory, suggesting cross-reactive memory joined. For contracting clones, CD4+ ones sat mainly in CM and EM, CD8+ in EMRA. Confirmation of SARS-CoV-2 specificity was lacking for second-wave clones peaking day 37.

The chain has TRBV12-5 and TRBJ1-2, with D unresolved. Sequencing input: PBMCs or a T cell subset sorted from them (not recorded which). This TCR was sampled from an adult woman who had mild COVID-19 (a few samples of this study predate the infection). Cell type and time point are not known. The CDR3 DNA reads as TGTGCTAGTGGTTTCTCGTACACCTTC. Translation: CASGFSYTF.